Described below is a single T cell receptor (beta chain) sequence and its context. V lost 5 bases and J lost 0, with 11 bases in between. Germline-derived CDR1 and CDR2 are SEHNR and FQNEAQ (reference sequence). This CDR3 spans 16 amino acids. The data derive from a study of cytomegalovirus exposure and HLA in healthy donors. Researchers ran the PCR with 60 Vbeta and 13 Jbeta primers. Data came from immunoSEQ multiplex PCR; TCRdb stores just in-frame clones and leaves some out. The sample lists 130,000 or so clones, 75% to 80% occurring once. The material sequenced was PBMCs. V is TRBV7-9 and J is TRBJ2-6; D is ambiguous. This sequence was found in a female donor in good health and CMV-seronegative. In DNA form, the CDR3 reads TGTGCCAGCAGCCTCTCCTCCTTCTCTGGGGCCAACGTCCTGACTTTC. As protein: CASSLSSFSGANVLTF.